The present T cell receptor (beta chain) was sequenced within a study of OX40 agonist ivuxolimab in advanced cancers. CDR1 and CDR2 from the germline V gene are MNHEY and SMNVEV (reference sequence). V was clipped by 6 bases and J by 2 bases, with 13 bases between them. CDR3 size: 15 residues. Sequencing was performed with immunoSEQ multiplex PCR; in TCRdb, only in-frame clones are kept and a portion is missing. The data hold under 70,000 clones, with about nine tenths observed a single time. This specimen was CD4+ or CD8+ T cells sorted from blood, taken in a trial of the OX40 agonist ivuxolimab. This clonotype was sampled from an adult with an advanced solid tumor such as melanoma, head and neck, liver or kidney cancer. This sequence joins TRBV27 and TRBJ2-2; no reliable D call. CDR3 nucleotide sequence: TGTGCCAGCAGACACCTAACCCCCAACACCGGGGAGCTGTTTTTT. Amino acids: CASRHLTPNTGELFF.